This passage covers 5 T cell receptor beta chains from one sample sequenced in a study of blood T cell repertoires in COVID-19. Assay: immunoSEQ multiplex PCR; the TCRdb copy retains only in-frame clones and omits some. The sample contains over 400,000 clones, about nine tenths of which appear only once. Material: PBMCs or T cells enriched from blood (not recorded which). Source of these receptors: a woman in her sixties or seventies who had recovered from COVID-19.

The chain joins TRBV24-1 to TRBJ2-3; 7 positions agree with TRBD1. The CDR3 is 15 residues long. V shed 4 bases and J 2 bases; nucleotides not matched to a gene: 5. From germline, CDR1 is KGHDR and CDR2 SFDVKD. The CDR3: CATSEGTANTDTQYF. CDR3 nucleotides: TGTGCCACCAGTGAAGGGACAGCCAACACAGATACGCAGTATTTT.

The chain links TRBV11-2 to TRBJ2-4, with TRBD2 matching 10 bases. Germline-derived CDR1 and CDR2 are SGHAT and FQNNGV. V was clipped by 4 bases and J by 5 bases; unmatched bases: 5. The CDR3 has 15 amino acids. CDR3 loop: CASSSSGGAENIQYF. CDR3 nucleotide sequence: TGTGCCAGCAGCTCCAGCGGGGGGGCAGAAAACATTCAGTACTTC.

The chain uses TRBV9 and TRBJ2-7, with 10 nucleotides matching TRBD1. V dropped 0 bases and J dropped 0; count of bases not matched to a gene: 0. This CDR3 has 15 residues. Germline V gene data show CDR1 as SGDLS and CDR2 as YYNGEE. DNA of the CDR3: TGTGCCAGCAGCGTAGGGACAGGGGGCTCCTACGAGCAGTACTTC. It codes for CASSVGTGGSYEQYF.

DNA for the CDR3: TGTGCCAGCAGCCTCGGCGGGAGGTGGTACTTC. It encodes CASSLGGRWYF. V usage is TRBV3-1 (or the pseudogene TRBV3-2) and J usage is TRBJ2-5, with TRBD2 matching over 8 bases. The CDR3 consists of 11 residues. Germline values: CDR1 LGHDT, CDR2 YNNKEL (reference sequence). V was pared by 4 bases and J by 13 bases, with 5 bases of the junction left unmatched.

V gene TRBV6-2 or TRBV6-3 combines with J gene TRBJ2-1; 12 bases map to TRBD2. V shed 2 bases and J 9 bases; nucleotides not matched to a gene: 11. This CDR3 comprises 17 residues. Germline CDR1 MNHEY, CDR2 SVGEGT. Here the CDR3 reads CASSYQASGGAFGEQFF. Written as DNA, the CDR3 is TGTGCCAGCAGTTACCAGGCTAGCGGGGGGGCCTTCGGTGAGCAGTTCTTC.